What follows describes a single T cell receptor (beta chain). The CDR3 covers 15 residues. The V and J ends lost 1 base and 2 bases respectively, with 11 bases between them. Germline V lookup: CDR1 SGHTA, CDR2 FQGNSA. This sample was taken from a study of OX40 agonist ivuxolimab in advanced cancers. Study-wide context: Patients treated during dose escalation were battling hepatocellular carcinoma, melanoma, renal cell or head and neck cancer. Earlier treatment with anti-PD-1, anti-PD-L1 or anti-CTLA-4 was permitted, and around 36% had received some.

Sequenced by immunoSEQ multiplex PCR; TCRdb stores in-frame clones only, minus some. The data hold about 69,000 clones, with about three quarters observed a single time. The rearrangement joins TRBV7-2 to TRBJ2-5, with D possibly matching TRBD1 (5 bases). This sample comprised CD4+ or CD8+ T cells sorted from blood, obtained in a trial of the OX40 agonist ivuxolimab. The source is an adult with an advanced solid tumor such as melanoma, head and neck, liver or kidney cancer. In DNA form, the CDR3 reads TGTGCCAGCAGCTTAGTTGTAGGGGTACAAGAGACCCAGTACTTC. It translates to CASSLVVGVQETQYF.